The clone carrying this TCR beta chain showed up just a few times. TCRdb passed the 5' RACE reads through MiXCR, listing each CDR3 protein once. There are 150,000 to 200,000 distinct CDR3 sequences in the sample; roughly 15% occur only once, and 11% to 15% lies in the top ten. These data originate in a study of T-cell memory formation after mild COVID-19. Germline assignment: CDR1 DFQATT and CDR2 SNEGSKA (reference sequence). The length of the CDR3 is 12 residues. The sequenced sample consisted of PBMCs or a T cell subset sorted from them (not recorded which). This sequence joins TRBV20-1 and TRBJ2-1, with D perhaps TRBD2 (6 bases). The receptor was isolated from an adult woman who had mild COVID-19 (a few samples of this study predate the infection). Cell type and time point are not known. The CDR3 is CTGREPSNEQFF. The DNA for the CDR3 is TGCACCGGCCGGGAGCCCAGCAATGAGCAGTTCTTC.